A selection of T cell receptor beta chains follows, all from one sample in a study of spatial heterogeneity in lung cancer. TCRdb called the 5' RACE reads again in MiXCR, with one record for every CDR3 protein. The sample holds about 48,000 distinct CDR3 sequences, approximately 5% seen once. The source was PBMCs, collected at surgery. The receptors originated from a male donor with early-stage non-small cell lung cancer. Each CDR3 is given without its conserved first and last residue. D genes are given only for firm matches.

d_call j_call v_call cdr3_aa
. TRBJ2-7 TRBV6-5 ASSYYGSSYEQY
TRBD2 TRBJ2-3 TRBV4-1 ASSLRGSGSTDTQY
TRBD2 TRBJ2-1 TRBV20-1 SARGRAGGPHNEQF
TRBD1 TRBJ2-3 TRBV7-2 ASSSDRAPADTQY
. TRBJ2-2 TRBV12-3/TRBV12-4 ASKKEGNTGELF
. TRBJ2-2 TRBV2 ASSTGPTAGELF
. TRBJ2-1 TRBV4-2 ASSLRRSSYNEQF
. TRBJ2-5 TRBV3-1 ASSHYAQETQY
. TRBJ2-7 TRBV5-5 ASSMLILSGHLYEQY
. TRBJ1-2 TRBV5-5 ASSLESYGYT
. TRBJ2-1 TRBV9 ASSATRPRDEQF
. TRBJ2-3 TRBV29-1 SVGGSGADTQY
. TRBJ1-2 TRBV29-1 SVELRSLLGYT
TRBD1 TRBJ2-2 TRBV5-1 ASSPGPRTGDIGELF
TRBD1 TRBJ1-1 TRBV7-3 ASSLDRANEAF
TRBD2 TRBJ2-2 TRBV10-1 ASSEYGTTNTGELF
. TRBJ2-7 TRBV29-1 SVVLATYEQY
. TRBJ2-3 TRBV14 ASSQDLEGTQY
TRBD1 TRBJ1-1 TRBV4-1 ASSPTGITEAF
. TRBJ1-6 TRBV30 AWSAQGSPLH
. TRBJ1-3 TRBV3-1 ASTPSLLGVSGNTIY
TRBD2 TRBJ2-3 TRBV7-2 ASSPVGGASDTQY
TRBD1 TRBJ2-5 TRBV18 ASSPPQGAQETQY
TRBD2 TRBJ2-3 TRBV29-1 SVDTSGRRGTDTQY
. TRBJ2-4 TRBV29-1 SVEDPTENIQY
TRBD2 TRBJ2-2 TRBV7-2 ASSYSGTNTGELF
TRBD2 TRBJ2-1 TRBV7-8 ASSQNSAGGDEQF
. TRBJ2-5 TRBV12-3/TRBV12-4 ASSLARETQY
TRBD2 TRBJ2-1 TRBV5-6 ASSFGLDLIQF
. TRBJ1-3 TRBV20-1 SARPRRESGNTIY
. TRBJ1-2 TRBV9 ASSVGQATAGYT
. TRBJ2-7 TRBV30 AWSVLPTSYEQY
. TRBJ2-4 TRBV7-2 ASSKGGNSAKNIQY